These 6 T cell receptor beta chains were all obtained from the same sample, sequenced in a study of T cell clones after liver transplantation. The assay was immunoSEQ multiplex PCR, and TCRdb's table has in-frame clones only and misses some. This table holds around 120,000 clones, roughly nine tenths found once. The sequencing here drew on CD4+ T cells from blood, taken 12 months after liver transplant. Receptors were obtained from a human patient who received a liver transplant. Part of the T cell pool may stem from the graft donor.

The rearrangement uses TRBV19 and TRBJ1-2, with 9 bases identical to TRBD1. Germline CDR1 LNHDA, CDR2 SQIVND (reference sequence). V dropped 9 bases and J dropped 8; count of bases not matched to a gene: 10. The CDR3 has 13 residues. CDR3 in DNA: TGTGCCAGAGGAACAGGGGGCGCGGAGGGCTACACCTTC. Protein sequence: CARGTGGAEGYTF.

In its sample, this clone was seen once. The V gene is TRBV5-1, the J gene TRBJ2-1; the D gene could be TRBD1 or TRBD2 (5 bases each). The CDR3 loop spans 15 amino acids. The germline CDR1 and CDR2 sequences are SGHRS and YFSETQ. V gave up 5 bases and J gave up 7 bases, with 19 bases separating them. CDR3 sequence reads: CASSFRDLKSNEQFF. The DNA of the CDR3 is TGCGCCAGCAGTTTCCGGGACCTAAAATCGAATGAGCAGTTCTTC.

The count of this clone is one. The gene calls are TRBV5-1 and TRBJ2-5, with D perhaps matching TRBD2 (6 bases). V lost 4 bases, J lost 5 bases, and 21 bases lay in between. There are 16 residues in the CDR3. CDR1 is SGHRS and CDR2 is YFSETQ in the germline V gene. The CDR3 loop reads CASSAAPVTSWETQYF. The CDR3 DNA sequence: TGCGCCAGCAGCGCCGCCCCGGTGACTAGTTGGGAGACCCAGTACTTC.

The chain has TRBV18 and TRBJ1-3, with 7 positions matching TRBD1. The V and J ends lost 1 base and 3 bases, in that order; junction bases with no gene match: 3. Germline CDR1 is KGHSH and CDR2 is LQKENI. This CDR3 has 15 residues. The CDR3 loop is CASSPQGASGNTIYF. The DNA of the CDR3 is TGTGCCAGCTCACCACAGGGGGCCAGTGGAAACACCATATATTTT.

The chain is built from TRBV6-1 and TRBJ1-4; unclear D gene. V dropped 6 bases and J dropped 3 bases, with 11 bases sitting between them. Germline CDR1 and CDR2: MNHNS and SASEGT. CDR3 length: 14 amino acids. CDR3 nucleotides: TGTGCCAGCAGCTGGTCCCGCCCTAATGAAAAACTGTTTTTT. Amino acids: CASSWSRPNEKLFF.

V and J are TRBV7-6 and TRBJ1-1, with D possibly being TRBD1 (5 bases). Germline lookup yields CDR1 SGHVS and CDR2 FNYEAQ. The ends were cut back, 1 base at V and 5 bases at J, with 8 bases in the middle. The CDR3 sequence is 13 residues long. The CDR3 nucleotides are TGTGCCAGCAGCTTAGGGGGGGGAACTGAAGCTTTCTTT. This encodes CASSLGGGTEAFF.